This entry is about one TCR beta chain. CDR3 length: 13 amino acids. The V and J ends lost 1 base and 3 bases respectively, with 7 bases between them. CDR1 and CDR2 (germline): WNHNN, SYGVQD (reference sequence). This sample is part of a study of blood T cell repertoires in COVID-19. On the study more broadly: From T cells, B-cell-depleted T cells, or PBMCs came the material, which was cDNA or gDNA.

Study processing details: Nucleated cell number was recorded as an estimate derived from reference gene primer amplification. Assay used: immunoSEQ multiplex PCR; TCRdb lists only in-frame clones, some missing. The V and J calls and clone size were taken over from that table, and D and trimming were inferred from the DNA. The profile shows approximately 150,000 clones, roughly nine tenths of them singletons. This chain joins TRBV10-1 and TRBJ2-7; maybe TRBD1 (5 bases). This clonotype originated in a woman in her 70s with acute or convalescent COVID-19. The source material was peripheral blood. CDR3 in DNA: TGCGCCAGCAGTGAGTTTAGGGGCTACGAGCAGTACTTC. Protein sequence: CASSEFRGYEQYF.